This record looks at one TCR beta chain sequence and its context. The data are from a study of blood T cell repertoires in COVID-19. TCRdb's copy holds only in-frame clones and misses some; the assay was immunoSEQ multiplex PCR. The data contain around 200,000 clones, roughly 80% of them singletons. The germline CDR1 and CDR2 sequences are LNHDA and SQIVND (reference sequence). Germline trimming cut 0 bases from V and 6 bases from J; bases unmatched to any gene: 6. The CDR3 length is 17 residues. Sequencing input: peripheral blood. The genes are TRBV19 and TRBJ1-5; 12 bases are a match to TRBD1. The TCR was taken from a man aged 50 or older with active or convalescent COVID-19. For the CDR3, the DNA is TGTGCCAGTAGTATAGAGGTGGGGACAGGGGGCCGTCAGCCCCAGCATTTT. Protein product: CASSIEVGTGGRQPQHF.